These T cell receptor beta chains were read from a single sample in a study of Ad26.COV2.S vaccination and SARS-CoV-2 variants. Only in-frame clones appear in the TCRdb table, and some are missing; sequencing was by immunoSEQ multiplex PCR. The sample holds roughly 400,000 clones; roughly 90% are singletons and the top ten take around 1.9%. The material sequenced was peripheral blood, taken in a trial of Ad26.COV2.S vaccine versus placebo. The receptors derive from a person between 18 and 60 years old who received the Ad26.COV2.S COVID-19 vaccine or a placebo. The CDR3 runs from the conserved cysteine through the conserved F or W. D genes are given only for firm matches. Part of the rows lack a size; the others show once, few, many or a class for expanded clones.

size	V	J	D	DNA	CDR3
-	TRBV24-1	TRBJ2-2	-	TGTGCCACCGGAGGGACGAACACCGGGGAGCTGTTTTTT	CATGGTNTGELFF
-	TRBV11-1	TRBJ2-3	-	TGTGCCAGCAGCTCTTGGACAGCCGATACGCAGTATTTT	CASSSWTADTQYF
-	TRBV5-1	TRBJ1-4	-	TGCGCCAGCAGCTTCTCTGGGGGGGATAATGAAAAACTGTTTTTT	CASSFSGGDNEKLFF
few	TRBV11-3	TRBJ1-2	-	TGTGCCAGCAGCCCCGGACGGGGGGTTGGCTACACCTTC	CASSPGRGVGYTF
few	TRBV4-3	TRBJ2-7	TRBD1	TGCGCCAGCAGCCAAGCAAACTCCGGGACAGGGGGCATCTACGAGCAGTACTTC	CASSQANSGTGGIYEQYF
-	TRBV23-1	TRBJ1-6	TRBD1	TGCGCCAGCAGTCCCAGACAGGGGGCCTATAATTCACCCCTCCACTTT	CASSPRQGAYNSPLHF
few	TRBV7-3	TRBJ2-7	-	TGTGCCAGCAGTAAGACCGGGACTCCTTTTGCTGAGCAGTACTTC	CASSKTGTPFAEQYF
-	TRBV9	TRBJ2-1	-	TGTGCCAGCAGCGTAGAGAACCAAAGGGCGCAGTTCTTC	CASSVENQRAQFF
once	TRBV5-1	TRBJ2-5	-	TGCGCCAGCAGCTGGGGGGGCGCTGGGAAGGAGACCCAGTACTTC	CASSWGGAGKETQYF
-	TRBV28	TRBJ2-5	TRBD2	TGTGCCAGCAGACCCCTAGCGGACCAAGAGACCCAGTACTTC	CASRPLADQETQYF
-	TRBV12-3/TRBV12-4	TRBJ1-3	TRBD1	TGTGCCAGCAGTTTTGGAGGACCGGGACAGGCTTTT	CASSFGGPGQAF
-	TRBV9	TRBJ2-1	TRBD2	TGTGCCAGCAGCCCGACGGCGGGAGGCTTTTCCTACAATGAGCAGTTCTTC	CASSPTAGGFSYNEQFF
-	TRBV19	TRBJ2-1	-	TGTGCCAGTAGTATAGAAGAGGGGCTGAATGAGCAGTTCTTC	CASSIEEGLNEQFF
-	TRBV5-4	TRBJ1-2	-	TGTGCCAGCAGTGACATATCGGGCTATGGCTACACCTTC	CASSDISGYGYTF
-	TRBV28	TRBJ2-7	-	TGTGCCAGCAGAACAAACAGGGCCCTCTACGAGCAGTACTTC	CASRTNRALYEQYF
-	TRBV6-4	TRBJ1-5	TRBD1	TGTGCCAGCAATTACCAACAGGGACAGATGAATCAGCCCCAGCATTTT	CASNYQQGQMNQPQHF
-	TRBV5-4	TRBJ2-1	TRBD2	TGTGCCAGCAGCTTCGGGGGGGCCTACAATGAGCAGTTCTTC	CASSFGGAYNEQFF
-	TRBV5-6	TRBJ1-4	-	TGTGCCAGCAGCCGGGAGGGCGGGGCGCGAAAACTGTTTTTT	CASSREGGARKLFF
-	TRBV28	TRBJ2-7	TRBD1	TGTGCCAGCACCGGACAGGGCCACGAGCAGTACTTC	CASTGQGHEQYF
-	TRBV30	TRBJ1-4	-	TGTGCCTGGAGTGAAGTCGCAAATGAAAAACTGTTTTTT	CAWSEVANEKLFF
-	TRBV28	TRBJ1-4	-	TGTGCCAGCAGTTTTATCGCGACCCGCACAGGGCGGACTAATGAAAAACTGTTTTTT	CASSFIATRTGRTNEKLFF
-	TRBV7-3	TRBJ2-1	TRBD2	TGTGCCAGCAGCCGAGACCTAACTAGCGGGAGGAGTGAGCAGTTCTTC	CASSRDLTSGRSEQFF
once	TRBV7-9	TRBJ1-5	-	TGTGCCAGCAGCTTTCGATCCGATCAGCCCCAGCATTTT	CASSFRSDQPQHF
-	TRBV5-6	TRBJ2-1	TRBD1	TGTGCCAGCAGCCAGGGACAGGGACACTACAATGAGCAGTTCTTC	CASSQGQGHYNEQFF